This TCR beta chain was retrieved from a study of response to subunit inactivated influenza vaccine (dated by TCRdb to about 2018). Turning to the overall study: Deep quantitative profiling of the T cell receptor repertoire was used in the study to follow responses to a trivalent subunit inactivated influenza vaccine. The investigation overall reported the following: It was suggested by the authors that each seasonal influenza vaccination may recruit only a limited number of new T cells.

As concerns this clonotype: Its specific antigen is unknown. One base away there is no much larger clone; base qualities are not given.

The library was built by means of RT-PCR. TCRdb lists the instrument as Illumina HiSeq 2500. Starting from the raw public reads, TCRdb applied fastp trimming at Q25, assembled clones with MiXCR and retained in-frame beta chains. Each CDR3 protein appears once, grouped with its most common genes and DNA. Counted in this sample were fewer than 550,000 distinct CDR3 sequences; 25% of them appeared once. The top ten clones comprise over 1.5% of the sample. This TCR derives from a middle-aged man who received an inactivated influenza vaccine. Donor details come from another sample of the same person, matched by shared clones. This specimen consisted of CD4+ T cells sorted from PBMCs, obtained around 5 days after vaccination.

The CDR3 corresponds to CASSKTWENSPLHF. The DNA sequence follows: TGTGCCAGCAGCAAAACTTGGGAGAACTCACCCCTCCACTTT. The chain is made from TRBV3-1 and TRBJ1-6; the D gene is unclear. The CDR3 measures 14 amino acids from cysteine to phenylalanine. Solely the CDR3 DNA is kept, with 42 bases framed from the first base. The germline V gene (reference sequence) gives CDR1 as LGHDT and CDR2 as YNNKEL. V is clipped by 5 bases and J by 10 bases, and the sequence between their germline boundaries is 15 bases long.